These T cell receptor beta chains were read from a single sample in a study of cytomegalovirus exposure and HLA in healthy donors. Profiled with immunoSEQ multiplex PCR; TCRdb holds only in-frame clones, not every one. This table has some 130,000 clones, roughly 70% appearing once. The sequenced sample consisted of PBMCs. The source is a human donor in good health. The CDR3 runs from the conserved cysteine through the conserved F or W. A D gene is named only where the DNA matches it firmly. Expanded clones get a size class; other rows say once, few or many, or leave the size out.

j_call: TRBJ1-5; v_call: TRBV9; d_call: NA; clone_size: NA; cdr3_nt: TGTGCCAGCAGCCCCCGGACACTTAGTCGCGATAGCAATCAGCCCCAGCATTTT; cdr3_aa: CASSPRTLSRDSNQPQHF
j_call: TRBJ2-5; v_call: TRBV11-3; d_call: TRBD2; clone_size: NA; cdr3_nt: TGTGCCAGCAGCCGCGGACTAGCGGGAGTCGAAGAGACCCAGTACTTC; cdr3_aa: CASSRGLAGVEETQYF
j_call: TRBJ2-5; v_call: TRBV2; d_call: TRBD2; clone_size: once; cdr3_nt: TGTGCCATCCTAGCGGGTGAGGGGGAGACCCAGTACTTC; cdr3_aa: CAILAGEGETQYF
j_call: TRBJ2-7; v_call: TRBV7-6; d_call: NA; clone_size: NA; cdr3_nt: TGTGCCAGCAGCCCTCGGTTGGACGAGCAGTACTTC; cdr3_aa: CASSPRLDEQYF
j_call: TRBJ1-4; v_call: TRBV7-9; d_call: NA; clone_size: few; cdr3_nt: TGTGCCAGCAGCTCTAGCTCCTGGTCGAAGGAAAAACTGTTTTTT; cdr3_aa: CASSSSSWSKEKLFF
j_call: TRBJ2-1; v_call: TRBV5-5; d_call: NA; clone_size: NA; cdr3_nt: TGTGCCAGCAGCTCCTACCTTACAGGGAATGAGCAGTTCTTC; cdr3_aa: CASSSYLTGNEQFF
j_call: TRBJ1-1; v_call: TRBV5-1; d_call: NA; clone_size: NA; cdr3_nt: TGCGCCAGCAGCTTGGAGCGGGGCGTGGTACTGAAAACTGAAGCTTTCTTT; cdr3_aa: CASSLERGVVLKTEAFF
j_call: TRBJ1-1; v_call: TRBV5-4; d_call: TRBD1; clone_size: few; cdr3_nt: TGTGCCAGCAGCTCATCGACAGGGATGAACACTGAAGCTTTCTTT; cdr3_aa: CASSSSTGMNTEAFF
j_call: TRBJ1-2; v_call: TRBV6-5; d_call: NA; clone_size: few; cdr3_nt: TGTGCCAGCAGTCATCGGGATCGTGGGGGCTACACCTTC; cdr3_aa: CASSHRDRGGYTF
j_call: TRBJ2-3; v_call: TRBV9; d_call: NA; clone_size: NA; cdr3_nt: TGTGCCAGCAGCGTATGCCGGCGGGGTCAGACGGGCACAGATACGCAGTATTTT; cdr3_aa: CASSVCRRGQTGTDTQYF
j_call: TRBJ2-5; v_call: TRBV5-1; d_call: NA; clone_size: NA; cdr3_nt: TGCGCCAGCAGCTCGAACACACGACAAGAGACCCAGTACTTC; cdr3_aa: CASSSNTRQETQYF
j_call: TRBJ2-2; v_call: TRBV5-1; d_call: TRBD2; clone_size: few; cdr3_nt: TGCGCCAGCAGCCCCCGGGGCGGGGGTTCCGGAGGGGAGCTGTTTTTT; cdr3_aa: CASSPRGGGSGGELFF
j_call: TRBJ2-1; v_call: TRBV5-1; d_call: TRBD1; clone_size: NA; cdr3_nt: TGCGCCAGCAGCTTCGGTCCCCTGGACAGGGGTGGCAATGAGCAGTTCTTC; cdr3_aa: CASSFGPLDRGGNEQFF
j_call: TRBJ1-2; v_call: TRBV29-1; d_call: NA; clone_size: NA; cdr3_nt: TGCAGCGTTGGGTTCAGGGGTGGGTCCGATGGCTACACCTTC; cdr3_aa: CSVGFRGGSDGYTF
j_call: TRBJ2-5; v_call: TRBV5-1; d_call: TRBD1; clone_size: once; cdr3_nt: TGCGCCAGCAGCCTGGGGGCCAGGACAGGGGGTGGGGAGACCCAGTACTTC; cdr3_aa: CASSLGARTGGGETQYF
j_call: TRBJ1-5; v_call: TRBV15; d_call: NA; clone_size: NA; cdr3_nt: TGTGCCACCAGCACGACAGTACATAGCAATCAGCCCCAGCATTTT; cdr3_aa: CATSTTVHSNQPQHF
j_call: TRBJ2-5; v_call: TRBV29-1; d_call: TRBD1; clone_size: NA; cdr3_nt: TGCAGCGCCTTGGACAGGGGGATGGAGACCCAGTACTTC; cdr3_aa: CSALDRGMETQYF
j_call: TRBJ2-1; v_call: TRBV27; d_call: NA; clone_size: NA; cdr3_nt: TGTGCCAGCAGTTTCGCCCAGGGGTGGAATGAGCAGTTCTTC; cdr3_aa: CASSFAQGWNEQFF
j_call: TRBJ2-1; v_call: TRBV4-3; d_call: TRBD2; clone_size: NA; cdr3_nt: TGCGCCAGCAGCCTGGGACTATACAATGAGCAGTTCTTC; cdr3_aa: CASSLGLYNEQFF
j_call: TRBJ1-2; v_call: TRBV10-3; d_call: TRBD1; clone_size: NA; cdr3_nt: TGTGCCATCAGTGATAATATTCACCGGGACAGGGTATCCTCCCACTCCTATGGCTACACCTTC; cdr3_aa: CAISDNIHRDRVSSHSYGYTF
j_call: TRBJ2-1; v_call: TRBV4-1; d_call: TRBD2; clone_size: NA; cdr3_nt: TGCGCCAGCAGCCACCCTAGCGGGAGAGCGACCTACAATGAGCAGTTCTTC; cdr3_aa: CASSHPSGRATYNEQFF
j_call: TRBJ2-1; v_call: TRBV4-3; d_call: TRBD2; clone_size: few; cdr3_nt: TGCGCCAGCAGCCCGGGGACTAGCGGTTTCTACAATGAGCAGTTCTTC; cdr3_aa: CASSPGTSGFYNEQFF
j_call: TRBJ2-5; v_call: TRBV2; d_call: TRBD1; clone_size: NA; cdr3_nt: TGTGCCAGCAGCCCTAGGACAGGGAAAGAGACCCAGTACTTC; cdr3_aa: CASSPRTGKETQYF
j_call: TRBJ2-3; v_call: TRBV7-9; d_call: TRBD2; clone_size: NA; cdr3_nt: TGTGCCAGCAGCCCCCGGAAGGAGGGAGGGCCTCTCACAGATACGCAGTATTTT; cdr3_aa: CASSPRKEGGPLTDTQYF
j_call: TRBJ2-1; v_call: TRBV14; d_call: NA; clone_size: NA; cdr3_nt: TGTGCCAGCAGCCAACTGGGTACTAGTATCTATGAGCAGTTCTTC; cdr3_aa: CASSQLGTSIYEQFF
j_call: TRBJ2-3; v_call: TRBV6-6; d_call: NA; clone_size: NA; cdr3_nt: TGTGCCAGCAGTTACTCCAATCTTGCAGGGACAGATACGCAGTATTTT; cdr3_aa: CASSYSNLAGTDTQYF
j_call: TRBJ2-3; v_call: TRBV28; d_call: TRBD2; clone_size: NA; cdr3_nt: TGTGCCAGCAGGGCCGGGACTAGCGTCACAGATACGCAGTATTTT; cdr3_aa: CASRAGTSVTDTQYF
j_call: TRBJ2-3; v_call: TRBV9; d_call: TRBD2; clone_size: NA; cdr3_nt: TGTGCCAGCAGCACCACCGGGACTAGCGGCACAGATACGCAGTATTTT; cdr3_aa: CASSTTGTSGTDTQYF
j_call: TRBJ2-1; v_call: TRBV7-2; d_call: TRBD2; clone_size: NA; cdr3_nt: TGTGCCAGCAGCTTAGGCGGGAGCGGCTACAATGAGCAGTTCTTC; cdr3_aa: CASSLGGSGYNEQFF
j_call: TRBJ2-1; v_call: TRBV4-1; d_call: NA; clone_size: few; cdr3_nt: TGCGCCAGCAGCCAAGATCGGGATAATGAGCAGTTCTTC; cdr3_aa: CASSQDRDNEQFF
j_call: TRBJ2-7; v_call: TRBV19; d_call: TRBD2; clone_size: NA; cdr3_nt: TGTGCCAGTAGTCCCGGGGACTATTCCCGCTACGAGCAGTACTTC; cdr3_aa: CASSPGDYSRYEQYF
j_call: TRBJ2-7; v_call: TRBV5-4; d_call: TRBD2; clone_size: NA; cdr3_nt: TGTGCCAGCAGCCCCGGTGGAGCGGGAGGATCCTACGAGCAGTACTTC; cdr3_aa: CASSPGGAGGSYEQYF
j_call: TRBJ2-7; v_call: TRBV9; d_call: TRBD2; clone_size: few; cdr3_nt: TGTGCCAGCAGCGTAGCTGGCGGGAGAACCTACGAGCAGTACTTC; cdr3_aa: CASSVAGGRTYEQYF
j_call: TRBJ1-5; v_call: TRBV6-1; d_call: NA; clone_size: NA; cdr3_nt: TGTGCCAGCAGTGAACGAGGTCAGGGGTTTTGGAATCAGCCCCAGCATTTT; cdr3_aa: CASSERGQGFWNQPQHF
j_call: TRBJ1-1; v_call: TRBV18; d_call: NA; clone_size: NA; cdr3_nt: TGTGCCAGCTCAGCGGCGGGGAACACTGAAGCTTTCTTT; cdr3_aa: CASSAAGNTEAFF
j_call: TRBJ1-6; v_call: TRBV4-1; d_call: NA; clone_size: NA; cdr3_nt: TGCGCCTCGGGAGGGTCGAATTCACCCCTCCACTTT; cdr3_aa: CASGGSNSPLHF
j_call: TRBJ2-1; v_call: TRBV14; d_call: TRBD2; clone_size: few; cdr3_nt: TGTGCCAGCAGCGAGCGGGACGATTACAATGAGCAGTTCTTC; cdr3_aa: CASSERDDYNEQFF
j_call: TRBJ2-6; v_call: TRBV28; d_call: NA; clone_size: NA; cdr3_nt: TGTGCCAGCAGTTCTCGGCAGGGGGGCTTAAGCTCTGGGGCCAACGTCCTGACTTTC; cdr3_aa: CASSSRQGGLSSGANVLTF
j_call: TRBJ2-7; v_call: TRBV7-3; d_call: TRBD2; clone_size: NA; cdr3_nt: TGTGCCAGCAGCTTGGAACTAGCGAGTGAGCAGTACTTC; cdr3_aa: CASSLELASEQYF
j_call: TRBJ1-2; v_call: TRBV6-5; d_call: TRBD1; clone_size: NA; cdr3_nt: TGTGCCAGCAGTTACCCCGAGGGAACAGGGGCAATTGGCTACACCTTC; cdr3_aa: CASSYPEGTGAIGYTF
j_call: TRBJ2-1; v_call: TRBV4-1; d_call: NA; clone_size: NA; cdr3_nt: TGCGCCAGCAGCCAAGATCAGGGGTCCTACAATGAGCAGTTCTTC; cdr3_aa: CASSQDQGSYNEQFF